The 18 T cell receptor beta chains below come from one sample, sequenced in a study of cytomegalovirus exposure and HLA in healthy donors. The PCR used 60 Vbeta and 13 Jbeta primers. TCRdb's table, derived via immunoSEQ multiplex PCR, lists solely in-frame clones and lacks some. Here the sample table reports 50,000 or so clones. The sample consisted of PBMCs. These receptors all come from a man aged 50 to 59 in good health and CMV-seropositive.

This chain connects TRBV5-1 to TRBJ2-7; D is uncertain. In germline, CDR1 is SGHRS, CDR2 YFSETQ. The ends were cut back, 0 bases at V and 1 base at J, with 8 bases in the middle. The CDR3 is made up of 14 amino acids. Here the CDR3 reads CASSLGVISYEQYF. Written as DNA, the CDR3 is TGCGCCAGCAGCTTGGGTGTTATTTCCTACGAGCAGTACTTC.

This chain links TRBV28 with TRBJ2-7; D may be TRBD1 (5 bases). CDR3 length: 12 residues. From germline, CDR1 is MDHEN and CDR2 SYDVKM. Trimming took 7 bases from V and 2 from J, leaving 9 bases between them. CDR3 DNA: TGTGCCAGCACCTCCAGGGCCTACGAGCAGTACTTC. Its translation: CASTSRAYEQYF.

The J gene is TRBJ2-5, the V gene TRBV28; TRBD2 matches at 10 bases. The CDR3 length is 14 residues. CDR1 is MDHEN and CDR2 is SYDVKM in the germline V gene. V lost 6 bases to trimming and J lost 8 bases; unmatched junction nucleotides: 9. The CDR3 protein is CASSASGRVETQYF. The CDR3, as DNA: TGTGCCAGCAGCGCCAGCGGGAGGGTGGAAACCCAGTACTTC.

The gene calls are TRBV5-1 and TRBJ2-3, with a possible D match to TRBD2 (6 bases). Trimming took off 4 bases at V and 0 bases at J, with 9 bases between the two ends. CDR3 length equals 14 residues. In germline, CDR1 is SGHRS, CDR2 YFSETQ. The CDR3 sequence: CASSLRGSTDTQYF. The DNA for the CDR3 is TGCGCCAGCAGCCTTCGGGGGAGCACAGATACGCAGTATTTT.

The chain recombines TRBV11-2 with TRBJ2-4; 8 bases fit TRBD2. CDR1 and CDR2 (germline): SGHAT, FQNNGV. CDR3 size: 14 residues. Losses at the gene ends were 5 bases for V and 8 bases for J; bases not matched to a gene: 8. Written as DNA, the CDR3 is TGTGCCAGCAGCATGACGGGAGGGGGGGACATTCAGTACTTC. It encodes CASSMTGGGDIQYF.

V is TRBV11-2 and J is TRBJ2-7, with 9 nucleotides matching TRBD1. This CDR3 has 15 residues. The germline gives CDR1 SGHAT, CDR2 FQNNGV. J lost 4 bases, V lost 7 bases, and 11 bases had no gene match. The chain's CDR3 is CASNPSGTGPYEQYF. Written as DNA, the CDR3 is TGTGCCAGCAACCCGTCCGGGACAGGGCCGTACGAGCAGTACTTC. The full variable domain, rest sourced from reference TRBV11-2 and TRBJ2-7, is EAGVAQSPRYKIIEKRQSVAFWCNPISGHATLYWYQQILGQGPKLLIQFQNNGVVDDSQLPKDRFSAERLKGVDSTLKIQPAKLEDSAVYLCASNPSGTGPYEQYFGPGTRLTVT.

This chain links TRBV30 with TRBJ2-7; weak D call: TRBD2 (5 bases). The CDR3 runs to 13 residues. Trimming took off 3 bases at V and 2 bases at J, with 11 bases between the two ends. The germline V gene encodes CDR1 GTSNPN and CDR2 SVGIG (reference sequence). This CDR3 is CAWSVPGTYEQYF. For the CDR3, the DNA is TGTGCCTGGAGCGTCCCCGGGACCTACGAGCAGTACTTC. Together with reference TRBV30 and TRBJ2-7, the CDR3 gives the full variable domain: SQTIHQWPATLVQPVGSPLSLECTVEGTSNPNLYWYRQAAGRGLQLLFYSVGIGQISSEVPQNLSASRPQDRQFILSSKKLLLSDSGFYLCAWSVPGTYEQYFGPGTRLTVT.

The CDR3 nucleotides are TGCGCCAGCAGCCGAGGGGACAGGGAGTCGGACGAGCAGTACTTC. It codes for CASSRGDRESDEQYF. The genes are TRBV4-1 and TRBJ2-7; 9 bases match TRBD1. This CDR3 contains 15 residues. Germline values: CDR1 MGHRA, CDR2 YSYEKL. With 4 bases clipped from V and 5 bases from J, the junction kept 9 bases outside the gene matches.

This rearrangement joins TRBV5-1 to TRBJ2-7; maybe TRBD2 (6 bases). V lost 0 bases to trimming and J lost 6 bases, with 10 bases between them. CDR3 length equals 13 residues. The germline CDR1 and CDR2 sequences are SGHRS and YFSETQ. CDR3 coding DNA: TGCGCCAGCAGCTTGGCCGTGGGGGGCGAGCAGTACTTC. This codes for CASSLAVGGEQYF.

The V gene is TRBV27, the J gene TRBJ2-7; no firm D call. Trimming removed 8 bases at V and 3 bases at J, with 8 bases between. Germline V gives CDR1 MNHEY, CDR2 SMNVEV (reference sequence). This CDR3 contains 11 residues. This CDR3 is CASGPFYEQYF. In nucleotides, the CDR3 is TGTGCCAGCGGCCCCTTCTACGAGCAGTACTTC.

This chain connects TRBV7-3 to TRBJ2-7; D remains unclear. CDR3 length: 13 residues. CDR1 is SGHTA, CDR2 FQGTGA, per germline. V was trimmed by 0 bases and J by 4 bases, leaving 7 bases between them. The CDR3 nucleotides read TGTGCCAGCAGCTTAACCCCCGGGTACGAGCAGTACTTC. Translated, it gives CASSLTPGYEQYF. Combining the CDR3 with reference TRBV7-3 and TRBJ2-7 gives the whole variable domain GAGVSQTPSNKVTEKGKYVELRCDPISGHTALYWYRQSLGQGPEFLIYFQGTGAADDSGLPNDRFFAVRPEGSVSTLKIQRTERGDSAVYLCASSLTPGYEQYFGPGTRLTVT.

The gene calls are TRBV12-5 and TRBJ2-5; 7 bases match TRBD1. V lost 6 bases and J lost 2; bases outside the gene matches: 3. This CDR3 is 13 amino acids long. Germline CDR1 reads LGHNT; CDR2 reads FRNRAP. CDR3 DNA: TGTGCTAGTGGCTCGGGACAGCAAGAGACCCAGTACTTC. Amino acids: CASGSGQQETQYF.

The chain is built from TRBV6-5 and TRBJ2-2; 7 positions agree with TRBD1. Germline CDR1 reads MNHEY; CDR2 reads SVGAGI. V lost 5 bases and J lost 3; bases outside the gene matches: 3. CDR3 length: 14 amino acids. The CDR3: CASSPGQYTGELFF. The CDR3, as DNA: TGTGCCAGCAGTCCGGGACAGTACACCGGGGAGCTGTTTTTT.

The CDR3 DNA sequence: TGTGCCAGCAGCTCCAGGAACAGCGGGGCCTACGAGCAGTACTTC. Translated, it gives CASSSRNSGAYEQYF. This chain links TRBV7-9 with TRBJ2-7, with 7 bases identical to TRBD2. Trimming at V came to 4 bases and at J to 2 bases, leaving 8 bases not matched to a gene. The CDR3 has 15 amino acids. CDR1 and CDR2 from the germline V gene are SEHNR and FQNEAQ (reference sequence).

The J gene is TRBJ2-2, the V gene TRBV5-1; possibly TRBD1 for D (6 bases). Germline CDR1 is SGHRS and CDR2 is YFSETQ. The CDR3 has 14 residues. V dropped 4 bases and J dropped 5 bases, with 12 bases sitting between them. CDR3 DNA sequence: TGCGCCAGCAGCCTACAGGGTTCTACCGGGGAGCTGTTTTTT. The encoded protein is CASSLQGSTGELFF.

V gene TRBV2 combines with J gene TRBJ1-2, with D uncertain. Trimming left V 4 bases short and J 13 bases short, with 10 bases between. CDR1 SNHLY and CDR2 FYNNEI come from the germline V gene. This CDR3 has 10 amino acids. CDR3 DNA: TGTGCCAGCAGTGTCCTGACTTCCACCTTC. This gives the protein CASSVLTSTF.

V is TRBV29-1 and J is TRBJ2-2; weak D call: TRBD1 (6 bases). This CDR3 is built from 14 residues. CDR1 SQVTM and CDR2 ANQGSEA come from the germline V gene. V was clipped by 7 bases and J by 2 bases, with 14 bases between them. CDR3 amino acids: CSAAGTPNTGELFF. CDR3 DNA sequence: TGCAGCGCGGCCGGGACACCCAACACCGGGGAGCTGTTTTTT.

This chain joins TRBV4-3 and TRBJ2-7; 9 bases line up with TRBD2. Unmatched junction bases numbered 18, after V lost 8 bases and J lost 7 bases. This CDR3 spans 16 amino acids. Per germline, CDR1 LGHNA and CDR2 YSLEER. This chain's CDR3 is CASSNPPIAGDGEQYF. Written as DNA, the CDR3 is TGCGCCAGCTCAAATCCCCCTATAGCGGGAGATGGTGAGCAGTACTTC.